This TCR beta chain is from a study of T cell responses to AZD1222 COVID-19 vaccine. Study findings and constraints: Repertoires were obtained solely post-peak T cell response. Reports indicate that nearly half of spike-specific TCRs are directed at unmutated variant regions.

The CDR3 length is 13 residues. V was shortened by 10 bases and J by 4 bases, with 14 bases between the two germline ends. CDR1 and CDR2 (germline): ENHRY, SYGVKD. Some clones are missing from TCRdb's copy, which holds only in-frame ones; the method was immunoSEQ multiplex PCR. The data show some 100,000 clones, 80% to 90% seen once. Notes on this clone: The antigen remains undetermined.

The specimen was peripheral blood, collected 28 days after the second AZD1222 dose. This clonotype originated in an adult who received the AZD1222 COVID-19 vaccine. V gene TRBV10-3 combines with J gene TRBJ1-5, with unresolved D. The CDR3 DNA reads TGTGCCACTCACCACGGGGAAAATCAGCCCCAGCATTTT. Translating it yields CATHHGENQPQHF.